The 20 T cell receptor beta chains below all came from one sample that was sequenced in a study of cytomegalovirus exposure and HLA in healthy donors. TCRdb's copy holds only in-frame clones and misses some; the assay was immunoSEQ multiplex PCR. Here the sample spans 100,000 to 150,000 clones, 75% to 90% being singletons. What was sequenced was PBMCs. The receptors were sampled from a woman younger than 30 in good health and CMV-seronegative.

This clone was recorded once. V and J are TRBV27 and TRBJ1-5; D not resolved. CDR1 and CDR2 from the germline V gene are MNHEY and SMNVEV (reference sequence). The CDR3 consists of 14 residues. V lost 3 bases and J 7 bases, leaving 13 bases between the germline ends. The CDR3 sequence is CASSFGGRGQPQHF. CDR3 bases: TGTGCCAGCAGTTTTGGAGGGAGAGGACAGCCCCAGCATTTT.

This chain joins TRBV7-9 and TRBJ2-3; the match to TRBD2 covers 8 bases. Germline-derived CDR1 and CDR2 are SEHNR and FQNEAQ (reference sequence). This CDR3 spans 16 amino acids. V shed 5 bases and J 1 base; nucleotides not matched to a gene: 8. The CDR3 region has the DNA TGTGCCAGCAGCCGGGGACTAGGGGAGGGCACAGATACGCAGTATTTT. Translating gives CASSRGLGEGTDTQYF.

The chain links TRBV27 to TRBJ2-6, with 10 bases that match TRBD1. The CDR3 sequence is 18 residues long. Per germline, CDR1 MNHEY and CDR2 SMNVEV (reference sequence). V lost 7 bases and J lost 4; bases outside the gene matches: 13. The CDR3 sequence is CASTTGGQGPLGANVLTF. As DNA, the CDR3 is TGTGCCAGCACCACGGGGGGACAGGGGCCTCTGGGGGCCAACGTCCTGACTTTC.

V usage is TRBV2 and J usage is TRBJ1-5; D gene uncertain. Trimming pared 3 bases from V and 9 bases from J, leaving 24 bases between. CDR3 length equals 17 residues. Per germline, CDR1 SNHLY and CDR2 FYNNEI. CDR3 nucleotide sequence: TGTGCCAGCAGTGACAGGCGCTGGCCGCAACTCGTCACGCCCCAGCATTTT. Translated: CASSDRRWPQLVTPQHF.

The CDR3, as DNA: TGTGCCAGCAGCGAGGACAGGGGCCGGCCGTACGAGCAGTACTTC. Translated, it gives CASSEDRGRPYEQYF. The chain has TRBV21-1 and TRBJ2-7; the D call TRBD1 from the table was never checked on the DNA. TRBV21-1 is given as a pseudogene. This CDR3 is built from 15 residues.

The chain carries TRBV2 and TRBJ1-6, with D tentatively TRBD1 (5 bases). Germline values: CDR1 SNHLY, CDR2 FYNNEI. CDR3 length equals 17 residues. Trimming removed 4 bases from V and 0 bases from J, with 13 bases in between. CDR3 in amino acids: CASSVNWGSSYNSPLHF. The CDR3 DNA follows: TGTGCCAGCAGTGTGAATTGGGGCAGCTCCTATAATTCACCCCTCCACTTT. Full variable domain (remainder filled in from reference TRBV2 and TRBJ1-6): EPEVTQTPSHQVTQMGQEVILRCVPISNHLYFYWYRQILGQKVEFLVSFYNNEISEKSEIFDDQFSVERPDGSNFTLKIRSTKLEDSAMYFCASSVNWGSSYNSPLHFGNGTRLTVT.

The chain carries TRBV4-1 and TRBJ2-5; TRBD1 might be the D (5 bases). V was pared by 2 bases and J by 4 bases, with 8 bases between. The germline gives CDR1 MGHRA, CDR2 YSYEKL. The CDR3 has 13 amino acids. The CDR3 DNA reads TGCGCCAGCAGCCAATCAGGGTCAGAGACCCAGTACTTC. The encoded protein is CASSQSGSETQYF.

The chain links TRBV6-5 to TRBJ2-5, with D unresolved. Germline CDR1 and CDR2: MNHEY and SVGAGI. With 8 bases removed from V and 5 bases from J, the gap between germline ends came to 15 bases. This CDR3 region has 13 residues. Here the CDR3 DNA reads TGTGCCAGCGGAAGAACCCTCGGGGAGACCCAGTACTTC. Residues: CASGRTLGETQYF.

V gene TRBV14 combines with J gene TRBJ1-5, with D uncertain. Germline V gene data show CDR1 as SGHDN and CDR2 as FVKESK. CDR3 length: 13 residues. Trimming removed 0 bases from V and 7 bases from J, with 7 bases in between. DNA for the CDR3: TGTGCCAGCAGCCAAGATGCCGGGCAGCCCCAGCATTTT. Its protein is CASSQDAGQPQHF. Combining the CDR3 with reference TRBV14 and TRBJ1-5 gives the whole variable domain EAGVTQFPSHSVIEKGQTVTLRCDPISGHDNLYWYRRVMGKEIKFLLHFVKESKQDESGMPNNRFLAERTGGTYSTLKVQPAELEDSGVYFCASSQDAGQPQHFGDGTRLSIL.

V and J are TRBV7-3 and TRBJ2-1, with 15 bases identical to TRBD2. The V segment lost 4 bases and the J segment 10 bases; nucleotides outside the gene matches: 11. This CDR3 has 17 residues. Germline V gene lookup returns CDR1 SGHTA and CDR2 FQGTGA. The CDR3 sequence is CASSSTGLAGGPREQFF. The CDR3 coding sequence is TGTGCCAGCAGCTCTACCGGACTAGCGGGGGGGCCACGGGAGCAGTTCTTC.

This chain connects TRBV6-6 to TRBJ1-2; the match to TRBD1 covers 9 bases. Germline loops: CDR1 MNHNY, CDR2 SVGAGI (reference sequence). J lost 8 bases, V lost 2 bases, and 9 bases had no gene match. The CDR3 covers 15 residues. CDR3 coding DNA: TGTGCCAGCAGTTACCGCCGGGACAGGGCGGGCGGCTACACCTTC. Its translation: CASSYRRDRAGGYTF.

V and J are TRBV6-5 and TRBJ1-4; maybe TRBD1 (5 bases). CDR1 is MNHEY, CDR2 SVGAGI, per germline. The CDR3 runs to 15 residues. V dropped 6 bases and J dropped 7 bases, with 18 bases sitting between them. In DNA form, the CDR3 reads TGTGCCAGCAGGGGTTTGGGGGGAGTGGGTGAAAAACTGTTTTTT. Translated: CASRGLGGVGEKLFF.

This clone has more than one count but fewer than ten. The chain employs TRBV6-1 and TRBJ1-1; D possibly corresponds to TRBD1 (5 bases). The germline V gene has CDR1 MNHNS and CDR2 SASEGT. Trimming took off 7 bases at V and 4 bases at J, with 19 bases between the two ends. The CDR3 contains 15 residues. The DNA of the CDR3 is TGTGCCAGCACCCTGAACCTCAGGGTAGCCACTGAAGCTTTCTTT. It specifies CASTLNLRVATEAFF.

The chain uses TRBV13 and TRBJ1-2; D not certain. CDR3 length equals 13 residues. V dropped 3 bases and J dropped 4 bases, with 9 bases sitting between them. The germline CDR1 and CDR2 sequences are PRHDT and FYEKMQ (reference sequence). CDR3 in amino acids: CASSLGRTYGYTF. Here the CDR3 DNA reads TGTGCCAGCAGCTTGGGCAGAACCTATGGCTACACCTTC.

The V gene is TRBV19, the J gene TRBJ1-2; 7 bases are shared with TRBD1. J was trimmed by 0 bases and V by 6 bases; bases with no gene match: 4. The CDR3 contains 14 residues. CDR1 LNHDA and CDR2 SQIVND come from the germline V gene (reference sequence). CDR3 in DNA: TGTGCCAGTAGAAAGGGGGCCCCTAACTATGGCTACACCTTC. Residues: CASRKGAPNYGYTF.

The rearrangement links TRBV27 to TRBJ2-2; D not resolved. V lost 7 bases to trimming and J lost 3 bases, with 15 bases between them. CDR3 length: 15 amino acids. Looked up from germline, CDR1 is MNHEY and CDR2 is SMNVEV (reference sequence). The CDR3 nucleotides are TGTGCCAGCACCGACCCCTCCGAGGACACCGGGGAGCTGTTTTTT. Residues: CASTDPSEDTGELFF.

In this sample, this clone turned up a few times. The chain recombines TRBV14 with TRBJ1-2; D is unresolved. Germline V gene sequence: CDR1 SGHDN, CDR2 FVKESK. V lost 0 bases and J 5 bases, leaving 10 bases between the germline ends. The CDR3 sequence is 14 residues long. The CDR3: CASSQDLLLYGYTF. CDR3 bases: TGTGCCAGCAGCCAAGATCTACTGTTATATGGCTACACCTTC.

The chain combines TRBV18 with TRBJ1-5, with D perhaps matching TRBD1 (5 bases). This CDR3 region has 14 residues. Germline CDR1 is KGHSH and CDR2 is LQKENI. The V end was cut by 6 bases, the J end by 10 bases, with 19 bases between. DNA for the CDR3: TGTGCCAGCTCCCCCCGGGGGGGTCCAGACCCCCAGCATTTT. This translates into CASSPRGGPDPQHF.

V is TRBV7-6 and J is TRBJ1-1; TRBD1 matches 7 bases. The CDR3 covers 18 residues. The trim removed 0 bases at V and 1 base at J, leaving 11 bases unmatched. Per germline, CDR1 SGHVS and CDR2 FNYEAQ. CDR3 in DNA: TGTGCCAGCAGCTTAGCCCCGGGCCCCCAGGGGGAGAACACTGAAGCTTTCTTT. The encoded protein is CASSLAPGPQGENTEAFF.

The chain combines TRBV2 with TRBJ2-2, with 8 bases that match TRBD2. Germline V lookup: CDR1 SNHLY, CDR2 FYNNEI. The CDR3 is made up of 20 amino acids. V was clipped by 6 bases and J by 0 bases; unmatched bases: 18. CDR3 in amino acids: CASSEVGLAEKTTNTGELFF. Here the CDR3 DNA reads TGTGCCAGCAGCGAGGTTGGACTAGCTGAAAAAACAACGAACACCGGGGAGCTGTTTTTT.